Listed below are T cell receptor beta chains from one sample, sequenced in a study of T-cell memory formation after mild COVID-19. TCRdb re-called the 5' RACE reads with MiXCR, one entry per CDR3 protein. The top ten clones hold 1.1% of a sample with 55,000 to 80,000 distinct CDR3 sequences, 9.3% of them seen once. The sample consisted of PBMCs or a T cell subset sorted from them (not recorded which). The receptor set was obtained from a man aged 18 to 30 who had mild COVID-19 (a few samples of this study predate the infection). Cell type and time point are not known. CDR3s include the opening cysteine and the closing phenylalanine or tryptophan.

v_gene: TRBV28
j_gene: TRBJ1-6
CDR3aa: CASRPGTGGYSPLHF

v_gene: TRBV7-9
j_gene: TRBJ2-5
CDR3aa: CASSLGSRETQYF

v_gene: TRBV5-8
j_gene: TRBJ1-5
CDR3aa: CASSLYRYSNQPKHF

v_gene: TRBV7-2
j_gene: TRBJ2-2
CDR3aa: CASRGGSGGAAGELFF

v_gene: TRBV12-3/TRBV12-4
j_gene: TRBJ2-3
CDR3aa: CASSFEPSNTQYF

v_gene: TRBV11-1
j_gene: TRBJ1-2
CDR3aa: CASSFLGASYGYTF

v_gene: TRBV5-1
j_gene: TRBJ2-7
CDR3aa: CASSLDGTGGREQYF

v_gene: TRBV4-1
j_gene: TRBJ1-4
CDR3aa: CASTGRRHEKLFF

v_gene: TRBV11-3
j_gene: TRBJ2-2
CDR3aa: CASSFGTTNTGELFF

v_gene: TRBV10-3
j_gene: TRBJ1-3
CDR3aa: CAISAPGGTQPGNTIYF

v_gene: TRBV5-1
j_gene: TRBJ2-7
CDR3aa: CASSLGDFTSYEQYF

v_gene: TRBV3-1
j_gene: TRBJ2-5
CDR3aa: CASSLLGEGETQYF

v_gene: TRBV12-3/TRBV12-4
j_gene: TRBJ1-2
CDR3aa: CASSSGSSSYGYTF

v_gene: TRBV5-1
j_gene: TRBJ2-5
CDR3aa: CASSPHGGGQETQYF

v_gene: TRBV12-3/TRBV12-4
j_gene: TRBJ1-1
CDR3aa: CASSLLGALGTEAFF

v_gene: TRBV7-2
j_gene: TRBJ1-5
CDR3aa: CASSLDENQPQHF

v_gene: TRBV2
j_gene: TRBJ1-2
CDR3aa: CASSTPGTGINYGYTF